This T cell receptor beta chain was sequenced during a study of PD-L1 blockade in urothelial cancer. About the study: At 6 weeks and at 3 weeks (second dose) after treatment start, blood was analyzed.

CDR3 length: 14 residues. Deletions cut 3 bases from V and 8 bases from J, with 14 bases between. Germline assignment: CDR1 SGHAT and CDR2 FQNNGV. Data came from immunoSEQ multiplex PCR; TCRdb stores just in-frame clones and leaves some out. The table includes more than 40,000 clones, 75% to 85% detected once. The time point denotes: pretreatment peripheral blood. The chain uses TRBV11-2 and TRBJ2-1; tentative D call: TRBD2 (5 bases). This TCR came from a man between 45 and 60 years old with urothelial cancer. The material sequenced was PBMCs, taken around atezolizumab (anti-PD-L1) treatment. This CDR3 is CASSFAGPWDEQFF. The CDR3 DNA follows: TGTGCCAGCAGCTTCGCGGGTCCTTGGGATGAGCAGTTCTTC.